Listed below are T cell receptor beta chains from one sample, sequenced in a study of beta chain features in type 1 diabetes. Assay used: immunoSEQ multiplex PCR; TCRdb lists only in-frame clones, some missing. The repertoire has 400,000 to 500,000 clones, roughly 14% of them found once; the top ten carry roughly 0.036%. Sequencing input: naive CD4+ T cells from blood. The source of these receptors is a man aged 25-45 years in good health. The CDR3 runs from the conserved cysteine through the conserved F or W. D genes are given only for firm matches. The size field is filled for only some rows; it gives once, few, many or a size class.

clone_size j_call v_call d_call cdr3_nt cdr3_aa
few TRBJ2-5 TRBV5-4 TRBD2 TGTGCCAGCACCCTAGGGAGGGAAGAGACCCAGTACTTC CASTLGREETQYF
- TRBJ1-1 TRBV7-9 - TGTGCCAGCAGCTTAACATTCGGGAACACTGAAGCTTTCTTT CASSLTFGNTEAFF
few TRBJ1-3 TRBV30 - TGTGCCTGGAATCCGGGGTTAATGGTCTCTGGAAACACCATATATTTT CAWNPGLMVSGNTIYF
- TRBJ1-2 TRBV4-3 - TGCGCCAGCAGCCAAGATTGGGATAGCAACTATGGCTACACCTTC CASSQDWDSNYGYTF
- TRBJ2-1 TRBV1 - TGCACCAGCAGCCAAACTGTCCTCAATGAGCAGTTCTTC CTSSQTVLNEQFF
- TRBJ2-7 TRBV28 - TGTGCCAGCAGTTTATTACGCGGGGTTACCTACGAGCAGTACTTC CASSLLRGVTYEQYF
few TRBJ2-5 TRBV27 - TGTGCCAGCAGTTTAACGCTCCGTGAGGAGGCCCAGTACTTC CASSLTLREEAQYF
- TRBJ1-3 TRBV5-6 TRBD1 TGTGCCAGCAGCGATCGACCGGGACAGTGGATCTCTGGAAACACCATATATTTT CASSDRPGQWISGNTIYF
few TRBJ2-3 TRBV9 - TGTGCCAGCAGCGTAGAGGTCAGGGGGGGCGCAGATACGCAGTATTTT CASSVEVRGGADTQYF
- TRBJ2-3 TRBV15 - TGTGCCACCAGTCCACCTAGCACAGATACGCAGTATTTT CATSPPSTDTQYF
- TRBJ2-7 TRBV7-2 - TGTGCCAGCACTACTCGGACAGAAGTCTACGAGCAGTACTTC CASTTRTEVYEQYF
few TRBJ2-5 TRBV2 - TGTGCCAGCAGTGTAAATCGTCCGGGGGAGACCCAGTACTTC CASSVNRPGETQYF
few TRBJ2-2 TRBV9 TRBD2 TGTGCCAGCAGCGCGAGCGGGACGAACACCGGGGAGCTGTTTTTT CASSASGTNTGELFF
few TRBJ2-3 TRBV7-9 TRBD2 TGTGCCAGCAGCTTCGGGACTAGCGGCACAGATACGCAGTATTTT CASSFGTSGTDTQYF
- TRBJ2-1 TRBV19 TRBD2 TGTGCCAGTAGTCCAGCCGGGAGGTCCTATGAGCAGTTCTTC CASSPAGRSYEQFF
few TRBJ2-7 TRBV5-1 TRBD1 TGCGCCAGCAGCCCTGGACAGGGCGAGCAGTACTTC CASSPGQGEQYF
- TRBJ1-2 TRBV27 TRBD1 TGTGCCAGCAGGCCGGCCCGGGACAGAGAAAACTATGGCTACACCTTC CASRPARDRENYGYTF
- TRBJ2-3 TRBV7-3 TRBD1 TGTGCCAGCAGCTCCACCGGGACAGACACAGATACGCAGTATTTT CASSSTGTDTDTQYF
- TRBJ2-5 TRBV5-1 - TGCGCCAGCAGTTCCCCGGGTGGAGAAGAGACCCAGTACTTC CASSSPGGEETQYF
few TRBJ2-7 TRBV15 - TGTGCCACCAGCAGGTATTCCGACAGCCAATACGAGCAGTACTTC CATSRYSDSQYEQYF
- TRBJ1-5 TRBV2 - TGTGCCAGCAACAGGGATGCCCAGCCCCAGCATTTT CASNRDAQPQHF
- TRBJ1-2 TRBV7-2 TRBD1 TGTGCCAGCAGCATCCTTTTATGGACAGGGCATGGCTACACCTTC CASSILLWTGHGYTF
- TRBJ2-1 TRBV9 - TGTGCCAGCACTTCACGGGAGACGAATGAGCAGTTCTTC CASTSRETNEQFF
- TRBJ2-1 TRBV30 TRBD2 TGTGCCTGGAGCCCTGGACTAGCGGGAGGGCCGGACGAGCAGTTCTTC CAWSPGLAGGPDEQFF
- TRBJ1-5 TRBV12-5 - TGTGCTAGTGGCCCGGAACAGCCCCAGCATTTT CASGPEQPQHF
- TRBJ1-1 TRBV29-1 - TGCAGCGCTCGTGTGGGGCCTATGAACACTGAAGCTTTCTTT CSARVGPMNTEAFF
- TRBJ1-4 TRBV6-5 - TGTGCCAGCAGCCCGGGACGGCAAGAAAAACTGTTTTTT CASSPGRQEKLFF
- TRBJ2-7 TRBV12-5 - TGTGCTAGTGGAACAGGGTACGAGCAGTACTTC CASGTGYEQYF
- TRBJ2-1 TRBV5-1 - TGCGCCAGCAGCTTGCACACTGAGCAGTTCTTC CASSLHTEQFF
- TRBJ2-5 TRBV30 TRBD2 TGTGCCGGGAGTGTACGCGGGGGATACGAGACCCAGTACTTC CAGSVRGGYETQYF
- TRBJ2-5 TRBV7-2 - TGTGCCAGCAGCCAACAGGGAGAGACCCAGTACTTC CASSQQGETQYF
few TRBJ2-7 TRBV7-2 - TGTGCCAGCAGCTTAGGCACGTCTAGCTCCTACGAGCAGTACTTC CASSLGTSSSYEQYF
few TRBJ1-2 TRBV9 TRBD1 TGTGCCAGCAGCGGGTCGCCGACAGGGGACGGCTACACCTTC CASSGSPTGDGYTF
- TRBJ2-6 TRBV7-2 - TGTGCCAGCAGCCCGAGCACGGGCTCTGGGGCCAACGTCCTGACTTTC CASSPSTGSGANVLTF
few TRBJ1-1 TRBV29-1 - TGCAGCGTTGATTTAGCTTTCTTT CSVDLAFF
- TRBJ2-6 TRBV19 - TGTGCCAGTAGTTCGTCCGACGGCGGGGCCAACGTCCTGACTTTC CASSSSDGGANVLTF
few TRBJ2-3 TRBV30 - TGTGCTACCAGGCGGATTACTAGCACAGATACGCAGTATTTT CATRRITSTDTQYF
- TRBJ1-4 TRBV15 - TGTGCCACCAAAGTCGGGCAGTCTAATGAAAAACTGTTTTTT CATKVGQSNEKLFF
few TRBJ2-3 TRBV7-2 TRBD2 TGTGCCAGCAGCACCTGGCCCAAAGCGGGAGCTTATACGCAGTATTTT CASSTWPKAGAYTQYF
- TRBJ1-2 TRBV19 - TGTGCCAGTAGTACCCCAATGGGGGAGTCCTATGGCTACACCTTC CASSTPMGESYGYTF
many TRBJ2-1 TRBV15 TRBD2 TGTGCCACCCGGCTCAAGGCGGGAGACTACAATGAGCAGTTCTTC CATRLKAGDYNEQFF
few TRBJ1-5 TRBV30 - TGTGCCTGGTCTACTGATTACAATCAGCCCCAGCATTTT CAWSTDYNQPQHF
- TRBJ2-3 TRBV4-1 TRBD2 TGCGCCAGCAGCCTGGAATTAGCGGGGGGACGAGATACGCAGTATTTT CASSLELAGGRDTQYF
few TRBJ2-1 TRBV5-1 - TGCGCCAGCAGGCGGGACACGACCAATGAGCAGTTCTTC CASRRDTTNEQFF
few TRBJ1-1 TRBV5-6 - TGTGCCAGCAGCTTTGAAAGGGTTGAGGCTGAAGCTTTCTTT CASSFERVEAEAFF